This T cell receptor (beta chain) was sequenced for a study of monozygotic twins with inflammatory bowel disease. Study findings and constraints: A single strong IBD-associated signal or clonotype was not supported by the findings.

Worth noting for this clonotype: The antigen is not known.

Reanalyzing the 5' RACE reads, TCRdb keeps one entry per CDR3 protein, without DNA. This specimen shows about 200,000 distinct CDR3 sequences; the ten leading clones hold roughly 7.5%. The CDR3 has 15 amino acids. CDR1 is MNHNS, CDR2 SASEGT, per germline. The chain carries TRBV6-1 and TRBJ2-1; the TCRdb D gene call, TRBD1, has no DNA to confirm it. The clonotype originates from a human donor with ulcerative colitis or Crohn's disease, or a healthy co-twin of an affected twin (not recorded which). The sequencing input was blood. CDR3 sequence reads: CASTTRGRGHNEQFF.